This TCR beta chain emerged from a study of memory CD4+ T cells and cytomegalovirus serostatus. CDR1 and CDR2 (germline): SGHVS, FQNEAQ. The CDR3 runs 15 residues. V shed 5 bases and J 5 bases; nucleotides not matched to a gene: 7. Sequencing used immunoSEQ multiplex PCR; TCRdb keeps in-frame clones, though not all of them. Altogether tens of thousands of clones are present, around three quarters being singletons, with the ten largest covering over 2%. The sort gate was single viable CD3+CD4+CD8-CD45RO+ cells for memory CD4+ T cells. This sequence joins TRBV7-8 and TRBJ2-3, with 10 positions matching TRBD2. The sample was memory CD4+ T cells from blood. This receptor was obtained from an adult in good health and CMV-seropositive. This CDR3 is CASSPSGRAGDTQYF. CDR3 sequence (DNA): TGTGCCAGCAGCCCGAGCGGGAGGGCCGGAGATACGCAGTATTTT.